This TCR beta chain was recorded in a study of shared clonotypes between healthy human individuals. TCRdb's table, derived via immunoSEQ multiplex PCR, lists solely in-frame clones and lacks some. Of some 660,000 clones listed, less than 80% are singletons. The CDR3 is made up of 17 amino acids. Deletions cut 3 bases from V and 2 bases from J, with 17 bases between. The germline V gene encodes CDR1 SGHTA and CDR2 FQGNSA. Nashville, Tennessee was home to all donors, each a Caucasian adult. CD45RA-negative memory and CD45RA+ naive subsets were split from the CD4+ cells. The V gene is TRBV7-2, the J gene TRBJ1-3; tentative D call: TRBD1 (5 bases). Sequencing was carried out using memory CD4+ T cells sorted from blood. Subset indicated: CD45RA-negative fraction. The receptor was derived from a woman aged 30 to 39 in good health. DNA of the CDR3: TGTGCCAGCAGCTTGGGGACCCCGGGAGGGGCTGGAAACACCATATATTTT. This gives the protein CASSLGTPGGAGNTIYF.